The sequence of this T cell receptor beta chain was determined in a study of molecular identifiers for immune sequencing clone quantification. Whole-study results and caveats: Shared barcodes on identical TCR molecules could underestimate the sizes of highly expanded clones.

V dropped 2 bases and J dropped 4 bases, with 3 bases sitting between them. Germline V gives CDR1 ENHRY, CDR2 SYGVKD. The CDR3 sequence is 11 residues long. One entry per CDR3 protein, called by TCRdb with MiXCR from the PCR reads. The sample lists roughly 630,000 distinct CDR3 sequences; roughly 27% were seen once. This clonotype showed up many times. The antigen is unknown. Sequences were obtained from naive CD8+ T cells from blood, with Jurkat cell RNA spiked in. Subset indicated: FACS-sorted CD8+CD4-CCR7+CD45RA+ naive T cells. This clonotype originated in a human donor in good health. Some libraries in this study had Jurkat cell RNA spiked in. The chain recombines TRBV10-3 with TRBJ2-7; D unclear. CDR3 DNA: TGTGCCATCAGTGAGGGGTACGAGCAGTACTTC. It translates to CAISEGYEQYF.